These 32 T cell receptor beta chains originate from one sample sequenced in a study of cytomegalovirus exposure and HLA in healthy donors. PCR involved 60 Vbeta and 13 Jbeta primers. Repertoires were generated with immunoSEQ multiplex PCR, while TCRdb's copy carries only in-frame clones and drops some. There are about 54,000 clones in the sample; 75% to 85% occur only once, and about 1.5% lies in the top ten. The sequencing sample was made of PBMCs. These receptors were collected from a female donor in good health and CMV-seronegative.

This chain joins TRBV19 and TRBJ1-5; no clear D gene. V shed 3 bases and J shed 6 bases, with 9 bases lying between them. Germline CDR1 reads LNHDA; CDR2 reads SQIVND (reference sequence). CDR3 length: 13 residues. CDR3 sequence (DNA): TGTGCCAGTAGTATGTCTGGGAGTCAGCCCCAGCATTTT. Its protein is CASSMSGSQPQHF.

The CDR3 loop is CASSYGGVHTEAFF. As DNA, the CDR3 is TGTGCCAGCAGTTACGGGGGGGTGCACACTGAAGCTTTCTTT. This chain uses TRBV6-5 with TRBJ1-1, with D possibly TRBD1 on 5 matching bases. The germline V gene has CDR1 MNHEY and CDR2 SVGAGI. V lost 2 bases, J lost 3 bases, and 10 bases lay in between. The CDR3 loop spans 14 amino acids.

The CDR3 is CASSLGQSYEQYF. The CDR3 DNA is TGCGCCAGCAGCCTGGGACAATCCTACGAGCAGTACTTC. V is TRBV4-3 and J is TRBJ2-7, with a possible D match to TRBD1 (6 bases). The germline V gene has CDR1 LGHNA and CDR2 YSLEER. Between the trimmed V and J ends, which lost 4 bases and 1 base, there was a span of 8 bases. The CDR3 is made up of 13 amino acids.

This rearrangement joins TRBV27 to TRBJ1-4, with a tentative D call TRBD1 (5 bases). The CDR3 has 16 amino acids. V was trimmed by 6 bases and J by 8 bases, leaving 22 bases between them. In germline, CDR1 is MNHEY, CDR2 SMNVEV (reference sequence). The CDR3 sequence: CASSSGGGYPLEKLFF. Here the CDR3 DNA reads TGTGCCAGCAGCTCCGGCGGGGGGTACCCTTTGGAAAAACTGTTTTTT. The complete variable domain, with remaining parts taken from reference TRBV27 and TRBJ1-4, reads EAQVTQNPRYLITVTGKKLTVTCSQNMNHEYMSWYRQDPGLGLRQIYYSMNVEVTDKGDVPEGYKVSRKEKRNFPLILESPSPNQTSLYFCASSSGGGYPLEKLFFGSGTQLSVL.

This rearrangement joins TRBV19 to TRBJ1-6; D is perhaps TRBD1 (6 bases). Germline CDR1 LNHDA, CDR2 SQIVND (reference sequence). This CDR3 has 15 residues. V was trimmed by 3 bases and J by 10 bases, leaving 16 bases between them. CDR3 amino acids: CASSIRTELGSPLHF. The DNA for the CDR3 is TGTGCCAGTAGTATCCGGACAGAGCTTGGATCACCCCTCCACTTT.

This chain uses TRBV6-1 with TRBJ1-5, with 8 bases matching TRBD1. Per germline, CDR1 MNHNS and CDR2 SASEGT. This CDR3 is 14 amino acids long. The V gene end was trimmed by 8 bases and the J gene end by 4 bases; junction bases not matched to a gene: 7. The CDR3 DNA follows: TGTGCCAGCGACAACAGGGGGGGAAATCAGCCCCAGCATTTT. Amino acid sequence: CASDNRGGNQPQHF.

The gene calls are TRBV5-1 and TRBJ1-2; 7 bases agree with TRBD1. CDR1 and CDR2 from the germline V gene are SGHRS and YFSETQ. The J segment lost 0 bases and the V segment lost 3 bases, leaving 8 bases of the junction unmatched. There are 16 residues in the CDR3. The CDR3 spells CASSSQGGGTNYGYTF. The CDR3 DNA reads TGCGCCAGCAGCTCTCAAGGGGGCGGAACTAACTATGGCTACACCTTC.

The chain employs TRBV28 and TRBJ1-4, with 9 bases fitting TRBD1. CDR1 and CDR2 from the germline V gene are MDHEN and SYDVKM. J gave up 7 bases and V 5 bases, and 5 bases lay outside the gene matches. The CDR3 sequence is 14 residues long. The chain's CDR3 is CASSKDRGSEKLFF. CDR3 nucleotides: TGTGCCAGCAGTAAGGACAGGGGCAGTGAAAAACTGTTTTTT.

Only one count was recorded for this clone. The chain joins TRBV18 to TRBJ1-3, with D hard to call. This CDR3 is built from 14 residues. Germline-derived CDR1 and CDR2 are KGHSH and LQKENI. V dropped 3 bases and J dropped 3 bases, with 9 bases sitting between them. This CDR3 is CASSPSPIGNTIYF. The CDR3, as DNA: TGTGCCAGCTCACCGTCCCCCATTGGAAACACCATATATTTT.

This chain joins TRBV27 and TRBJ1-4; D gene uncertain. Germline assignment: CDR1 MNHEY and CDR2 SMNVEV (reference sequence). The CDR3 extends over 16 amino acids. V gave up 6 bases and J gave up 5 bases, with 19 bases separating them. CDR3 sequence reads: CASSPGVQSWNEKLFF. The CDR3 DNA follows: TGTGCCAGCAGCCCGGGAGTCCAGAGCTGGAATGAAAAACTGTTTTTT. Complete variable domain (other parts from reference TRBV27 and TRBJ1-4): EAQVTQNPRYLITVTGKKLTVTCSQNMNHEYMSWYRQDPGLGLRQIYYSMNVEVTDKGDVPEGYKVSRKEKRNFPLILESPSPNQTSLYFCASSPGVQSWNEKLFFGSGTQLSVL.

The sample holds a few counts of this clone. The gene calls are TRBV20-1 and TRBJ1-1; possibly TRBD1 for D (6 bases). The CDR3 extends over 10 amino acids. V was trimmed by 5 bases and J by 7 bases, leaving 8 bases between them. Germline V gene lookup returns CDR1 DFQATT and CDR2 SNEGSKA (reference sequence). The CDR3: CSAVRGEAFF. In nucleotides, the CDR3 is TGCAGTGCTGTCAGGGGTGAAGCTTTCTTT.

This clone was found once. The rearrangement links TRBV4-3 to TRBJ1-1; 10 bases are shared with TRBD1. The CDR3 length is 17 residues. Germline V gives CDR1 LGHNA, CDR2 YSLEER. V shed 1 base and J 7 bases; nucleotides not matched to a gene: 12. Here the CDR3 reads CASSQGKDRGRGSEAFF. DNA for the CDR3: TGCGCCAGCAGCCAAGGAAAGGACAGGGGGAGAGGGAGTGAAGCTTTCTTT.

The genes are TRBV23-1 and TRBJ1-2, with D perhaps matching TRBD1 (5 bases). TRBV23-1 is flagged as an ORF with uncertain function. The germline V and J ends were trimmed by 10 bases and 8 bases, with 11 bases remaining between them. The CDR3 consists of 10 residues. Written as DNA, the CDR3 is TGCGCCACTGGGGGGAGGGGCTACACCTTC. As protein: CATGGRGYTF.

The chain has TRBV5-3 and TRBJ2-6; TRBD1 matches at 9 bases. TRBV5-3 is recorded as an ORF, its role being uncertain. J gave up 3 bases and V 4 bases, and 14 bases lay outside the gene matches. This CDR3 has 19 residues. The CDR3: CARSVPAGTGSFGANVLTF. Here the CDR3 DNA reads TGTGCCAGAAGCGTGCCCGCCGGGACAGGGTCTTTTGGGGCCAACGTCCTGACTTTC.

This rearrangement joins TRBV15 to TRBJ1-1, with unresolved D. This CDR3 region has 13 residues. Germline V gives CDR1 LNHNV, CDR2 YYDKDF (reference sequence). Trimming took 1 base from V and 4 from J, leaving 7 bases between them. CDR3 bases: TGTGCCACCAGCAGAGTCCGGGGCACTGAAGCTTTCTTT. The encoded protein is CATSRVRGTEAFF.

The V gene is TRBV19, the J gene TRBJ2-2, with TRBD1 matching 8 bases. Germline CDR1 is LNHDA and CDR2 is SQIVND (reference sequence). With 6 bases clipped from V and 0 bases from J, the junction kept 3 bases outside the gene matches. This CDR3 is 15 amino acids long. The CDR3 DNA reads TGTGCCAGTAGCCTGACAGGGGCGAACACCGGGGAGCTGTTTTTT. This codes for CASSLTGANTGELFF.

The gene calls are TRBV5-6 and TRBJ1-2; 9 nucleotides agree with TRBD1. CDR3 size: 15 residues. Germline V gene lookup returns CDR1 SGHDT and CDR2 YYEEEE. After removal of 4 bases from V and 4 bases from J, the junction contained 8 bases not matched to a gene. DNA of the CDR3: TGTGCCAGCAGCAAACAGGGGGCAAAGGTCTATGGCTACACCTTC. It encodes CASSKQGAKVYGYTF.

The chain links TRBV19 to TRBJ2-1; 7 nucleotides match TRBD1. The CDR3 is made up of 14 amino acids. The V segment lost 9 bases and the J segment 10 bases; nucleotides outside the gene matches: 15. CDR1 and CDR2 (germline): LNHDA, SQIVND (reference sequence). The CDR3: CASKMGQSLYEQFF. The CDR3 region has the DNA TGTGCCAGCAAAATGGGACAGTCGCTTTACGAGCAGTTCTTC.

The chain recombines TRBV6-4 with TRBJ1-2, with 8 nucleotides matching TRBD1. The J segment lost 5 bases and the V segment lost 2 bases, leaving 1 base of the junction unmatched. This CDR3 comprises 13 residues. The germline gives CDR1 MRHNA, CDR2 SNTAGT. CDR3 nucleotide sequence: TGTGCCAGCAGTGACCGGACAGGGTATGGCTACACCTTC. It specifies CASSDRTGYGYTF.

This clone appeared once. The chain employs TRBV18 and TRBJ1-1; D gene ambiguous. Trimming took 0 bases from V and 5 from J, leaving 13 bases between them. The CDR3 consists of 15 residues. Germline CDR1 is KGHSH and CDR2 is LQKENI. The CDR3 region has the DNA TGTGCCAGCTCACCACCGACCCCCGGGGTGACTGAAGCTTTCTTT. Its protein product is CASSPPTPGVTEAFF.

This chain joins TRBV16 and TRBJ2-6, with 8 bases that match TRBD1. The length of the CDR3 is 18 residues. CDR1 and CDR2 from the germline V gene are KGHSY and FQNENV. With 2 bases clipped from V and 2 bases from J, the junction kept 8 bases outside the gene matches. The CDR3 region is CASSQGLDRVAGANVLTF. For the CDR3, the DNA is TGTGCCAGCAGCCAAGGCTTGGACAGGGTTGCTGGGGCCAACGTCCTGACTTTC.

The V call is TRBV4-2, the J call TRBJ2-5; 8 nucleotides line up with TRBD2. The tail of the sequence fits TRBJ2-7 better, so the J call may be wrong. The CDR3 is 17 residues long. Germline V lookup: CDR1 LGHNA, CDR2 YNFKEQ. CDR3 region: CASSQDLQRGSSYEQYF. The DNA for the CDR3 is TGTGCCAGCAGCCAAGATCTCCAGCGGGGGTCCTCCTACGAGCAGTACTTC.

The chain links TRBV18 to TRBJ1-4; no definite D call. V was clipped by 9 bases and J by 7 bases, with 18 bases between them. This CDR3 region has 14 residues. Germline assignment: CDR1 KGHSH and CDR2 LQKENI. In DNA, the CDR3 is TGTGCCAGTTCCCAGGCGGGGAGCGGTGAAAAACTGTTTTTT. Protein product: CASSQAGSGEKLFF.

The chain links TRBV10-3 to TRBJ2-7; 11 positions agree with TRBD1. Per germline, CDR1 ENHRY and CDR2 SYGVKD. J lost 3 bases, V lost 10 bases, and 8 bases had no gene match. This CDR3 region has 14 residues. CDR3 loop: CATHSGTGGYEQYF. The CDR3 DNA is TGTGCCACCCATTCCGGGACAGGGGGCTACGAGCAGTACTTC.

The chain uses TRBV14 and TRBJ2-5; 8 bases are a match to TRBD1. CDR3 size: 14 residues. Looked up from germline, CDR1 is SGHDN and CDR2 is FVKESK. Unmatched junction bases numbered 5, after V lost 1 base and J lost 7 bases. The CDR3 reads CASSQGRGQATQYF. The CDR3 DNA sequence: TGTGCCAGCAGCCAAGGAAGGGGACAGGCGACCCAGTACTTC.

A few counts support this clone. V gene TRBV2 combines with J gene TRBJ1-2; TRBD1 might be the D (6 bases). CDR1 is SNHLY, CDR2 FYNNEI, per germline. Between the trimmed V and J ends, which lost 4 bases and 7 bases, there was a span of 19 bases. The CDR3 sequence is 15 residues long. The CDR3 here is CASSATGPMGAGYTF. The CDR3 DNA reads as TGTGCCAGCAGTGCGACAGGTCCAATGGGGGCTGGCTACACCTTC.

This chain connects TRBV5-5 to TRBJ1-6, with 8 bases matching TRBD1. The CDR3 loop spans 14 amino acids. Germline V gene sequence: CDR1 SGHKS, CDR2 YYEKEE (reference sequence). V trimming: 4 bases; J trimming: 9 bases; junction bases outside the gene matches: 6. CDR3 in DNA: TGTGCCAGCAGCCCCACAGGGGGAGGTTCACCCCTCCACTTT. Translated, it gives CASSPTGGGSPLHF.

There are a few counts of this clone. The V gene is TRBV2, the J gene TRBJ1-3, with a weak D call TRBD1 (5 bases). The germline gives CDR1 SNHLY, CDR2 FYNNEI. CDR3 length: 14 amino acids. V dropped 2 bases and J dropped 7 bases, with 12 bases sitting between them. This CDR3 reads CASSEPRRGNTIYF. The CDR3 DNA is TGTGCCAGCAGTGAACCCCGACGGGGGAACACCATATATTTT.

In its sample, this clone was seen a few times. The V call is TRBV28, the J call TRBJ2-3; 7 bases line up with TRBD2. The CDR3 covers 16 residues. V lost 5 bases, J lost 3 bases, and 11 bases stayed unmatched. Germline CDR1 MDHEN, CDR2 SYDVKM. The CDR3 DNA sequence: TGTGCCAGCAGTCCTCAGACTAGCTCAGTTACAGATACGCAGTATTTT. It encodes CASSPQTSSVTDTQYF.

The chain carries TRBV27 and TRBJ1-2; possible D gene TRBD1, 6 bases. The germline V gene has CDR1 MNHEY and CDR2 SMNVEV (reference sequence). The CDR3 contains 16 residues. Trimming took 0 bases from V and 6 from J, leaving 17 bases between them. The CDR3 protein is CASSLSFPGQVHGYTF. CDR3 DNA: TGTGCCAGCAGTTTATCCTTCCCGGGACAAGTACATGGCTACACCTTC.

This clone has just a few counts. The CDR3 DNA is TGTGCCAGCAGCCAAGGACAGCTGAACACTGAAGCTTTCTTT. It codes for CASSQGQLNTEAFF. The chain uses TRBV7-8 and TRBJ1-1; perhaps TRBD1 as D (6 bases). The germline V and J ends were trimmed by 5 bases and 0 bases, with 10 bases remaining between them. Germline values: CDR1 SGHVS, CDR2 FQNEAQ. The length of the CDR3 is 14 residues.

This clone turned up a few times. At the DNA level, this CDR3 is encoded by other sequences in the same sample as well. As DNA, the CDR3 is TGTGCCAGCTTCCTTGGAGGCATGAACACTGAAGCTTTCTTT. This encodes CASFLGGMNTEAFF. The genes are TRBV28 and TRBJ1-1, with no clear D. V lost 8 bases and J 0 bases, leaving 13 bases between the germline ends. The length of the CDR3 is 14 residues. Germline CDR1 is MDHEN and CDR2 is SYDVKM.